These 17 T cell receptor beta chains were sequenced from one sample in a study of cytomegalovirus exposure and HLA in healthy donors. PCR primers comprised 60 Vbeta and 13 Jbeta primers. Only in-frame clones appear in the TCRdb table, and some are missing; sequencing was by immunoSEQ multiplex PCR. The data hold some 140,000 clones, with more than 60% observed a single time. The specimen was PBMCs. The receptors were sampled from a woman in her 40s in good health and CMV-seronegative.

This chain uses TRBV29-1 with TRBJ2-5, with 10 bases matching TRBD1. With 8 bases clipped from V and 4 bases from J, the junction kept 4 bases outside the gene matches. This CDR3 is built from 12 residues. The germline V gene encodes CDR1 SQVTM and CDR2 ANQGSEA. CDR3 DNA sequence: TGCAGCCCACGACAGGGGGCAGAGACCCAGTACTTC. The encoded protein is CSPRQGAETQYF.

The chain carries TRBV27 and TRBJ1-4, with unresolved D. CDR1 is MNHEY, CDR2 SMNVEV, per germline (reference sequence). Trimming removed 0 bases from V and 4 bases from J, with 9 bases in between. The CDR3 length is 15 residues. For the CDR3, the DNA is TGTGCCAGCAGTTTATCGCGGCGGGTTAATGAAAAACTGTTTTTT. Amino acids: CASSLSRRVNEKLFF. Full variable domain (outside the CDR3, taken from reference TRBV27 and TRBJ1-4): EAQVTQNPRYLITVTGKKLTVTCSQNMNHEYMSWYRQDPGLGLRQIYYSMNVEVTDKGDVPEGYKVSRKEKRNFPLILESPSPNQTSLYFCASSLSRRVNEKLFFGSGTQLSVL.

The genes are TRBV19 and TRBJ1-4; TRBD1 is a possible D gene (5 bases). Germline-derived CDR1 and CDR2 are LNHDA and SQIVND (reference sequence). V dropped 5 bases and J dropped 0 bases, with 10 bases sitting between them. CDR3 length: 15 amino acids. The CDR3 DNA is TGTGCCAGTAGTCCGGACACCGCAACTAATGAAAAACTGTTTTTT. Its protein product is CASSPDTATNEKLFF. The full variable domain, its missing parts supplied by reference TRBV19 and TRBJ1-4, is DGGITQSPKYLFRKEGQNVTLSCEQNLNHDAMYWYRQDPGQGLRLIYYSQIVNDFQKGDIAEGYSVSREKKESFPLTVTSAQKNPTAFYLCASSPDTATNEKLFFGSGTQLSVL.

CDR3 nucleotides: TGTGCCAGCAGGGGCGATAGCGAGAATGAGCAGTTCTTC. Amino acid sequence: CASRGDSENEQFF. The chain joins TRBV6-1 to TRBJ2-1; the D gene is possibly TRBD2 (5 bases). Germline CDR1 MNHNS, CDR2 SASEGT. Trimming pared 6 bases from V and 7 bases from J, leaving 13 bases between. This CDR3 region has 13 residues.

The chain links TRBV29-1 to TRBJ1-2; no reliable D call. Trimming cost V 2 bases and J 4 bases, with 11 bases left between them. Germline V gives CDR1 SQVTM, CDR2 ANQGSEA. This CDR3 region has 13 residues. The CDR3 nucleotides are TGCAGCGTTGAAATTTCTACGGGCTATGGCTACACCTTC. It codes for CSVEISTGYGYTF. Based on the CDR3 plus reference TRBV29-1 and TRBJ1-2, the full variable domain is SAVISQKPSRDICQRGTSLTIQCQVDSQVTMMFWYRQQPGQSLTLIATANQGSEATYESGFVIDKFPISRPNLTFSTLTVSNMSPEDSSIYLCSVEISTGYGYTFGSGTRLTVV.

This chain connects TRBV6-1 to TRBJ1-4, with 7 bases identical to TRBD1. CDR1 is MNHNS and CDR2 is SASEGT in the germline V gene. Trimming at V came to 7 bases and at J to 4 bases, leaving 6 bases not matched to a gene. CDR3 length equals 14 residues. CDR3 protein: CASIPRGLNEKLFF. CDR3 nucleotide sequence: TGTGCCAGCATTCCGAGGGGGCTTAATGAAAAACTGTTTTTT.

The chain couples TRBV29-1 to TRBJ2-7; D ambiguous. Trimming took 3 bases from V and 0 from J, leaving 9 bases between them. This CDR3 has 13 amino acids. CDR1 is SQVTM, CDR2 ANQGSEA, per germline. CDR3 nucleotide sequence: TGCAGCGTTGACAGGCCCTTCTCCTACGAGCAGTACTTC. This codes for CSVDRPFSYEQYF.

This CDR3 is CASRSLASGANVLTF. For the CDR3, the DNA is TGTGCCAGCAGAAGTTTGGCTTCTGGGGCCAACGTCCTGACTTTC. V usage is TRBV11-3 and J usage is TRBJ2-6; D uncertain. Germline assignment: CDR1 SGHNT and CDR2 YENEEA. The CDR3 is made up of 15 amino acids. Deletions cut 6 bases from V and 1 base from J, with 10 bases between.

The chain links TRBV10-3 to TRBJ1-2; tentatively, D is TRBD1 (6 bases). The V and J ends lost 4 bases and 10 bases respectively, with 13 bases between them. The CDR3 runs to 12 residues. Germline V lookup: CDR1 ENHRY, CDR2 SYGVKD. The DNA of the CDR3 is TGTGCCATCAGTGTGGAGGGGGGGATCTACACCTTC. Protein product: CAISVEGGIYTF.

This sequence joins TRBV28 and TRBJ1-5; perhaps TRBD1 as D (5 bases). The CDR3 consists of 15 residues. Germline V CDR1 and CDR2: MDHEN, SYDVKM. V was trimmed by 6 bases and J by 2 bases, leaving 14 bases between them. The CDR3 nucleotides are TGTGCCAGCAGGGGTTCAGGGTCTGGCAATCAGCCCCAGCATTTT. Its translation: CASRGSGSGNQPQHF.

This clone was found once. The sample holds other DNA sequences that translate to the same CDR3. The J gene is TRBJ2-3, the V gene TRBV10-3; maybe TRBD2 (7 bases). V was trimmed by 7 bases and J by 3 bases, leaving 11 bases between them. Germline V gene data show CDR1 as ENHRY and CDR2 as SYGVKD. The CDR3 contains 13 residues. The CDR3 DNA is TGTGCCATCAAGGGGGGAGGGACAGATACGCAGTATTTT. It is translated as CAIKGGGTDTQYF.

This chain joins TRBV10-3 and TRBJ2-2; TRBD1 might be the D (6 bases). Trimming took 0 bases from V and 6 from J, leaving 8 bases between them. The CDR3 loop spans 14 amino acids. CDR1 is ENHRY, CDR2 SYGVKD, per germline. The CDR3 region has the DNA TGTGCCATCAGTGAGTCGTGGGGGCCCGGGGAGCTGTTTTTT. Amino acids: CAISESWGPGELFF.

The V gene is TRBV28, the J gene TRBJ1-1; no firm D call. This CDR3 contains 16 residues. In germline, CDR1 is MDHEN, CDR2 SYDVKM. The V end was cut by 6 bases, the J end by 1 base, with 18 bases between. CDR3 protein: CASSPNLATGNTEAFF. In nucleotides, the CDR3 is TGTGCCAGCAGCCCCAACTTAGCGACGGGGAACACTGAAGCTTTCTTT.

The rearrangement uses TRBV5-8 and TRBJ1-3; 8 positions match TRBD1. Germline V gene sequence: CDR1 SGHTS, CDR2 YDEGEE. Trimming removed 0 bases from V and 3 bases from J; junction bases left unmatched: 5. The CDR3 has 16 amino acids. As DNA, the CDR3 is TGTGCCAGCAGCTTGGGGGACAGGTTGTTTGGAAACACCATATATTTT. Protein: CASSLGDRLFGNTIYF.

The CDR3 here is CASSRQVPGELFF. CDR3 nucleotide sequence: TGTGCCAGCAGCCGACAGGTCCCCGGGGAGCTGTTTTTT. The chain couples TRBV5-6 to TRBJ2-2; a weak D match, TRBD1 (6 bases). The V end was cut by 4 bases, the J end by 6 bases, with 10 bases between. Germline V gene sequence: CDR1 SGHDT, CDR2 YYEEEE. This CDR3 is built from 13 residues.

This clone was seen once. The V gene is TRBV19, the J gene TRBJ1-1, with 7 bases matching TRBD1. The CDR3 totals 15 residues. Germline values: CDR1 LNHDA, CDR2 SQIVND (reference sequence). V was pared by 4 bases and J by 3 bases, with 8 bases of the junction left unmatched. Here the CDR3 DNA reads TGTGCCAGTAGTACTCGGGACAGAGGGTACACTGAAGCTTTCTTT. Translation: CASSTRDRGYTEAFF.

The chain uses TRBV10-3 and TRBJ1-2; 8 positions match TRBD1. Trimming took 2 bases from V and 5 from J; bases not matched to a gene: 13. The length of the CDR3 is 17 residues. Germline V CDR1 and CDR2: ENHRY, SYGVKD. The CDR3 reads CAISEPPGQGPHYGYTF. CDR3 DNA: TGTGCCATCAGTGAGCCTCCCGGACAGGGCCCCCATTATGGCTACACCTTC.